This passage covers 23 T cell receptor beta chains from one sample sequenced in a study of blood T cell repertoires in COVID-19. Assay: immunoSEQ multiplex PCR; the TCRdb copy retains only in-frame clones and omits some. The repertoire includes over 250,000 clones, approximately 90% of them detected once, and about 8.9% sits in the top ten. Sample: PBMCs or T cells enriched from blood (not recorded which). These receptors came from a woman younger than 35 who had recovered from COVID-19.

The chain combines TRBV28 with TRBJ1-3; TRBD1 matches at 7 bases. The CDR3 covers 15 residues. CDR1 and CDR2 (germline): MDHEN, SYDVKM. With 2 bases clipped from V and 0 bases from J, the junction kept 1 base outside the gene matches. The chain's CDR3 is CASSLAGGSGNTIYF. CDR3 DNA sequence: TGTGCCAGCAGTTTAGCAGGGGGCTCTGGAAACACCATATATTTT. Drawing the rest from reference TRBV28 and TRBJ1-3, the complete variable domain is DVKVTQSSRYLVKRTGEKVFLECVQDMDHENMFWYRQDPGLGLRLIYFSYDVKMKEKGDIPEGYSVSREKKERFSLILESASTNQTSMYLCASSLAGGSGNTIYFGEGSWLTVV.

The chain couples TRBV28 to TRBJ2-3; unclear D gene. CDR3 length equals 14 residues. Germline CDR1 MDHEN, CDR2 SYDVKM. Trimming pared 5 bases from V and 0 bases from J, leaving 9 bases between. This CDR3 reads CASSRITSTDTQYF. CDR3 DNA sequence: TGTGCCAGCAGTCGAATCACTAGCACAGATACGCAGTATTTT.

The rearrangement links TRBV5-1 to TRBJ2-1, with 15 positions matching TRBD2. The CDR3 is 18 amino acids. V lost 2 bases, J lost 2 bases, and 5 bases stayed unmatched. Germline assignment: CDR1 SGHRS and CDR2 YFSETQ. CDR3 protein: CASSFSGTSGRTYNEQFF. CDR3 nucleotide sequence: TGCGCCAGCAGCTTCTCCGGGACTAGCGGGAGGACCTACAATGAGCAGTTCTTC.

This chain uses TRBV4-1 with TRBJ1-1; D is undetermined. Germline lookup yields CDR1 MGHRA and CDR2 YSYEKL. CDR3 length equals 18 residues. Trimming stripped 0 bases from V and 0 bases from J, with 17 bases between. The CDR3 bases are TGCGCCAGCAGCCAAGATGAGGCAGGACTCCGCATGAACACTGAAGCTTTCTTT. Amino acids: CASSQDEAGLRMNTEAFF.

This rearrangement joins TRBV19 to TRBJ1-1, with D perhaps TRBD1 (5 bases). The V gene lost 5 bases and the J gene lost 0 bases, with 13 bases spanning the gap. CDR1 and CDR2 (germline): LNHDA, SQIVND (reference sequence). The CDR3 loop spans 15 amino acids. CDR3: CASSPGSSLNTEAFF. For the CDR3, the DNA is TGTGCCAGTAGTCCAGGGTCTTCCTTGAACACTGAAGCTTTCTTT.

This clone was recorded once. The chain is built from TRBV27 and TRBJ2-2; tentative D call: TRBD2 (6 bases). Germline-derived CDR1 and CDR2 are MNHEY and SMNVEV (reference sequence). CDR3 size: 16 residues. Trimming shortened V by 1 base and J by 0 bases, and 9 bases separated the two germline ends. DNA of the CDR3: TGTGCCAGCAGTTTATATCCGGGGGCGAACACCGGGGAGCTGTTTTTT. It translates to CASSLYPGANTGELFF.

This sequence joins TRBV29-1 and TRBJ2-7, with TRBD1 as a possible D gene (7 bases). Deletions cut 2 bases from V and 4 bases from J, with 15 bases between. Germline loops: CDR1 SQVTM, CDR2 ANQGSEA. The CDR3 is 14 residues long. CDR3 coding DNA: TGCAGCGTTGAAACGCAGGGGGGAGAATACGAGCAGTACTTC. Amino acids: CSVETQGGEYEQYF.

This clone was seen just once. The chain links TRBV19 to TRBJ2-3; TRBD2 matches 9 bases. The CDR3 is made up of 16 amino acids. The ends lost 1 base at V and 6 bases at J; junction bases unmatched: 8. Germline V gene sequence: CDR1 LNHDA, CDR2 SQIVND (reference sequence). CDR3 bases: TGTGCCAGTAGTATAGGGCTAGCGGGGCTAGATGATACGCAGTATTTT. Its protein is CASSIGLAGLDDTQYF.

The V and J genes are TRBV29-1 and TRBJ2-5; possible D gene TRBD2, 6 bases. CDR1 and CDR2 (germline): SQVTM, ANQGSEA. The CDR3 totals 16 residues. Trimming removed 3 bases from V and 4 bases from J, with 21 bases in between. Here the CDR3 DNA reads TGCAGCGTTGATCGGGGGACGAGAATATTGATAGAGACCCAGTACTTC. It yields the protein CSVDRGTRILIETQYF.

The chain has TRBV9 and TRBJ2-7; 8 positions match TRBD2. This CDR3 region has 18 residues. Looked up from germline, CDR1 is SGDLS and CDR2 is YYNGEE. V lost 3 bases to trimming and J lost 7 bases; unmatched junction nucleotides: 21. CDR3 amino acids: CASSDPWNGTRVVGEQYF. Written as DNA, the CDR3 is TGTGCCAGCAGCGACCCCTGGAACGGGACTAGGGTCGTTGGTGAGCAGTACTTC.

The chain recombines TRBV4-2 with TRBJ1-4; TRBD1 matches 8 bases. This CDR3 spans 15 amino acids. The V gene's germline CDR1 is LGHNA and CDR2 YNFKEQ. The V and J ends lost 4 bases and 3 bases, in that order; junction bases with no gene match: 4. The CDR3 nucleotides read TGTGCCAGCAGCCGTACAGGGGGATCTAATGAAAAACTGTTTTTT. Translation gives CASSRTGGSNEKLFF.

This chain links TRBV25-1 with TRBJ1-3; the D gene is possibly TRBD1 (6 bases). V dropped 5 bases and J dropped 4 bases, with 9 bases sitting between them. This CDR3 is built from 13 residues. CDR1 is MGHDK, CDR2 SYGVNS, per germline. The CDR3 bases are TGTGCCAGCAGTACAGGGTCCGGAAACACCATATATTTT. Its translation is CASSTGSGNTIYF.

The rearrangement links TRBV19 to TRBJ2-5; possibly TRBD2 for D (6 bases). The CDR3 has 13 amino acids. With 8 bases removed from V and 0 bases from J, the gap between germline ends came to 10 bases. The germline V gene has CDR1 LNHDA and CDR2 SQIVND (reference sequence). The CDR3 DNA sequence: TGTGCCAGTGGGGGACTGAACCAAGAGACCCAGTACTTC. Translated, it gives CASGGLNQETQYF.

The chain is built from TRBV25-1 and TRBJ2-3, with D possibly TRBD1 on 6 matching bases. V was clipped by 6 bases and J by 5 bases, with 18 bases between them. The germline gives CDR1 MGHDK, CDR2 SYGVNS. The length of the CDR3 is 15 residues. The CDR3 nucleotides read TGTGCCAGCAGCCCAACATACGGCAGGGGAGATACGCAGTATTTT. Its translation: CASSPTYGRGDTQYF.

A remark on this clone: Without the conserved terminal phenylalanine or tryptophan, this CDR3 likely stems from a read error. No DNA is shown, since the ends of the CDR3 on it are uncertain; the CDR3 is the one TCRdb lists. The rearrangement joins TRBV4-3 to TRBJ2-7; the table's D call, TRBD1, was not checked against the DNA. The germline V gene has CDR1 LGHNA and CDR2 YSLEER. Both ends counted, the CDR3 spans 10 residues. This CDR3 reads CASSQWEDRN.

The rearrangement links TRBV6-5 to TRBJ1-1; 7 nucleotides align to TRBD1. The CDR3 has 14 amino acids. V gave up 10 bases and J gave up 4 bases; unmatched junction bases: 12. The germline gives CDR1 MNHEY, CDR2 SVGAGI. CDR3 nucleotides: TGTGCCACAGAGCGAACAGGGGATCGCACTGAAGCTTTCTTT. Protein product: CATERTGDRTEAFF.

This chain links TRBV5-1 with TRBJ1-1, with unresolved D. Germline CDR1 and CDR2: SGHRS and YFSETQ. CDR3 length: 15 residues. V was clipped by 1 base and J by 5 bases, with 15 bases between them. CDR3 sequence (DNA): TGCGCCAGCAGCTTGTCTCAGCTAGGGAGGACTGAAGCTTTCTTT. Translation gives CASSLSQLGRTEAFF.

CDR3 region: CASSQLGGIEQYF. Here the CDR3 DNA reads TGCGCCAGCAGCCAATTGGGGGGTATCGAGCAGTACTTC. V gene TRBV4-1 combines with J gene TRBJ2-7; D perhaps matches TRBD2 (6 bases). The V gene lost 2 bases and the J gene lost 6 bases, with 11 bases spanning the gap. Germline-derived CDR1 and CDR2 are MGHRA and YSYEKL. The CDR3 has 13 residues.

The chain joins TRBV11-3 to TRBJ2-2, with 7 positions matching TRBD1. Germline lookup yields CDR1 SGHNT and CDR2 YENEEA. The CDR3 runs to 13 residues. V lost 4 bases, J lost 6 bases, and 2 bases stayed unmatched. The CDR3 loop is CASSSTGAGELFF. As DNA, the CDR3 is TGTGCCAGCAGCTCTACAGGGGCCGGGGAGCTGTTTTTT. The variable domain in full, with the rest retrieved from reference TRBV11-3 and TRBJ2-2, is EAGVVQSPRYKIIEKKQPVAFWCNPISGHNTLYWYLQNLGQGPELLIRYENEEAVDDSQLPKDRFSAERLKGVDSTLKIQPAELGDSAVYLCASSSTGAGELFFGEGSRLTVL.

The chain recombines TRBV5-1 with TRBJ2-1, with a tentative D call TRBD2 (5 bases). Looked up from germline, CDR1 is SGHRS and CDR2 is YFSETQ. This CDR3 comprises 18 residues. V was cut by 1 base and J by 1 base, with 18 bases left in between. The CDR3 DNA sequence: TGCGCCAGCAGCTTGCCTGACTACGACTCAATTTCCTACAATGAGCAGTTCTTC. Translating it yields CASSLPDYDSISYNEQFF. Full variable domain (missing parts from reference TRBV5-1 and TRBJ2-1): KAGVTQTPRYLIKTRGQQVTLSCSPISGHRSVSWYQQTPGQGLQFLFEYFSETQRNKGNFPGRFSGRQFSNSRSEMNVSTLELGDSALYLCASSLPDYDSISYNEQFFGPGTRLTVL.

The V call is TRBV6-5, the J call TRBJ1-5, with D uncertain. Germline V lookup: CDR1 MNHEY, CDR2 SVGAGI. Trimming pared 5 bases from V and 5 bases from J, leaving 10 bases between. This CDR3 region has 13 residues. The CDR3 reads CASSPAADQPQHF. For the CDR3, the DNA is TGTGCCAGCAGTCCCGCGGCCGATCAGCCCCAGCATTTT.

This CDR3 is CASSYSGTSSGYEQYF. In DNA, the CDR3 is TGTGCCAGCAGTTACTCGGGGACTAGTTCTGGATACGAGCAGTACTTC. The chain carries TRBV6-5 and TRBJ2-7, with 8 bases lining up with TRBD2. There are 16 residues in the CDR3. V lost 0 bases and J lost 4; bases outside the gene matches: 8. Germline CDR1 is MNHEY and CDR2 is SVGAGI.

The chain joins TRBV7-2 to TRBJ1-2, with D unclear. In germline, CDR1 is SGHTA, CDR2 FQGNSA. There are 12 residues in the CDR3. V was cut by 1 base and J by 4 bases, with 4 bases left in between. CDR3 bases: TGTGCCAGCAGCTTAGACGGCTATGGCTACACCTTC. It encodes CASSLDGYGYTF.